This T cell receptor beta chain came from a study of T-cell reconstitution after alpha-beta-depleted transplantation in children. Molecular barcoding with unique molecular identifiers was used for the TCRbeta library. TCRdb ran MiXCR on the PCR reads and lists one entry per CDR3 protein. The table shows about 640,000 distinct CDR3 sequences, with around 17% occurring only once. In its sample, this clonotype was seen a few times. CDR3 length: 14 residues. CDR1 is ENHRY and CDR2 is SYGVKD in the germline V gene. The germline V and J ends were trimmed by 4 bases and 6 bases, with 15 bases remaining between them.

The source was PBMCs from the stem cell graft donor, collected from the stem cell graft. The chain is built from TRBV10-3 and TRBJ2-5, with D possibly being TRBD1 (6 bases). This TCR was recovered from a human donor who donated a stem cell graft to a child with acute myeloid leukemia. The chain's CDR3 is CAISGTETAKTQYF. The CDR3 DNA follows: TGTGCCATCAGTGGGACAGAGACCGCGAAGACCCAGTACTTC.